Shown below are 32 T cell receptor beta chains from a single sample sequenced in a study of blood T cells in healthy people across ages. A second PCR of about 6 to 12 cycles used a sample-barcoded 5' primer and a J-beta primer mix. TCRdb processed the 5' RACE reads anew with MiXCR; each CDR3 protein has one entry. The profile covers about 1.7 million distinct CDR3 sequences, with approximately 28% appearing a single time and 7.7% taken by the ten largest. Sequenced input: blood. These receptors were collected from a woman in her 30s in good health.

This clonotype has only a few counts. V usage is TRBV20-1 and J usage is TRBJ2-7, with D perhaps TRBD2 (6 bases). V was trimmed by 1 base and J by 1 base, leaving 8 bases between them. Germline V gene sequence: CDR1 DFQATT, CDR2 SNEGSKA (reference sequence). This CDR3 contains 13 residues. This CDR3 reads CSARGGESYEQYF. The CDR3 DNA sequence: TGCAGTGCTAGAGGGGGGGAGTCCTACGAGCAGTACTTC.

CDR3 amino acids: CASSSVRDEETQYF. Here the CDR3 DNA reads TGTGCCAGCAGCTCAGTTCGGGACGAGGAGACCCAGTACTTC. The chain recombines TRBV11-2 with TRBJ2-5; D is perhaps TRBD1 or TRBD2 (5 bases each). CDR3 size: 14 residues. V lost 4 bases to trimming and J lost 5 bases, with 14 bases between them. The germline V gene encodes CDR1 SGHAT and CDR2 FQNNGV. Using reference TRBV11-2 and TRBJ2-5 for the parts outside the CDR3, the full variable domain is EAGVAQSPRYKIIEKRQSVAFWCNPISGHATLYWYQQILGQGPKLLIQFQNNGVVDDSQLPKDRFSAERLKGVDSTLKIQPAKLEDSAVYLCASSSVRDEETQYFGPGTRLLVL.

The chain joins TRBV5-1 to TRBJ2-3; tentatively, D is TRBD2 (5 bases). The V and J ends lost 1 base and 6 bases respectively, with 12 bases between them. The CDR3 is 14 amino acids. The germline V gene has CDR1 SGHRS and CDR2 YFSETQ. Here the CDR3 DNA reads TGCGCCAGCAGCTTGAGGGCAGCGGAGGATACGCAGTATTTT. Its translation: CASSLRAAEDTQYF.

As to this clonotype: Possible read error: a much larger clone is one base away. This sequence joins TRBV5-6 and TRBJ2-1; 9 positions agree with TRBD1. Germline CDR1 and CDR2: SGHDT and YYEEEE. The CDR3 is made up of 13 amino acids. J was trimmed by 10 bases and V by 10 bases; bases with no gene match: 12. The DNA of the CDR3 is TGTGCCCATCCGGGGACAGGGCACCACGAGCAGTTCTTC. Translating gives CAHPGTGHHEQFF.

J is TRBJ2-7 and V is TRBV20-1; 8 nucleotides agree with TRBD2. The CDR3 consists of 13 residues. After removal of 5 bases from V and 4 bases from J, the junction contained 7 bases not matched to a gene. Per the germline V gene, CDR1 is DFQATT and CDR2 is SNEGSKA (reference sequence). Here the CDR3 reads CSAVAGKLYEQYF. The CDR3 DNA is TGCAGTGCTGTAGCGGGAAAGCTATACGAGCAGTACTTC.

The chain links TRBV6-6 to TRBJ2-1; the match to TRBD1 covers 7 bases. CDR3 length: 16 residues. V dropped 0 bases and J dropped 5; count of bases not matched to a gene: 7. Germline loops: CDR1 MNHNY, CDR2 SVGAGI (reference sequence). CDR3 in DNA: TGTGCCAGCAGTTACTCCGAGGGGGCCTTACACAATGAGCAGTTCTTC. Translated: CASSYSEGALHNEQFF.

Only a few counts were recorded for this clonotype. A read error is possible here, since a much larger clone lies one base away. V usage is TRBV7-3 and J usage is TRBJ2-1; D is possibly TRBD2 (6 bases). The CDR3 length is 16 residues. The ends were cut back, 6 bases at V and 9 bases at J, with 24 bases in the middle. Germline loops: CDR1 SGHTA, CDR2 FQGTGA. The CDR3 DNA follows: TGTGCCAGCAGTCCTTCCCCCGAGACTAGTTGGGGTGAGCAGTTCTTC. It encodes CASSPSPETSWGEQFF. Full variable domain (outside the CDR3, taken from reference TRBV7-3 and TRBJ2-1): GAGVSQTPSNKVTEKGKYVELRCDPISGHTALYWYRQSLGQGPEFLIYFQGTGAADDSGLPNDRFFAVRPEGSVSTLKIQRTERGDSAVYLCASSPSPETSWGEQFFGPGTRLTVL.

The chain uses TRBV10-2 and TRBJ1-1; the D gene is possibly TRBD1 (6 bases). Per the germline V gene, CDR1 is WSHSY and CDR2 is SAAADI. V lost 6 bases to trimming and J lost 1 base, with 12 bases between them. This CDR3 comprises 14 residues. CDR3 in amino acids: CASRRYRENTEAFF. The CDR3 DNA reads TGCGCCAGCAGGAGATACAGGGAGAACACTGAAGCTTTCTTT.

This clonotype showed up just a few times. This rearrangement joins TRBV30 to TRBJ1-2; tentative D call: TRBD1 (5 bases). V shed 3 bases and J shed 10 bases, with 12 bases lying between them. Looked up from germline, CDR1 is GTSNPN and CDR2 is SVGIG (reference sequence). The CDR3 is 11 residues long. CDR3 DNA sequence: TGTGCCTGGAGGGGACTGGGAGACTACACCTTC. This codes for CAWRGLGDYTF.

The rearrangement joins TRBV2 to TRBJ2-1, with 7 bases that match TRBD1. The V gene's germline CDR1 is SNHLY and CDR2 FYNNEI. The CDR3 runs to 15 residues. The trim removed 7 bases at V and 5 bases at J, leaving 11 bases unmatched. CDR3 protein: CASIPDRVGNNEQFF. The CDR3 DNA reads TGTGCCAGCATCCCCGACAGGGTGGGCAACAATGAGCAGTTCTTC.

This clonotype was counted ten times or more. The rearrangement links TRBV4-1 to TRBJ2-7; 10 bases agree with TRBD1. V lost 0 bases to trimming and J lost 3 bases; unmatched junction nucleotides: 2. The CDR3 contains 15 residues. Germline V CDR1 and CDR2: MGHRA, YSYEKL. CDR3 in amino acids: CASSQEWDRGYEQYF. The CDR3 region has the DNA TGCGCCAGCAGCCAAGAGTGGGACAGGGGCTACGAGCAGTACTTC.

The rearrangement links TRBV20-1 to TRBJ1-4, with D unclear. The CDR3 extends over 13 amino acids. Trimming shortened V by 1 base and J by 8 bases, and 11 bases separated the two germline ends. Germline values: CDR1 DFQATT, CDR2 SNEGSKA (reference sequence). CDR3 DNA sequence: TGCAGTGCTAGAGTTAATCTTTGGGAAAAACTGTTTTTT. It is translated as CSARVNLWEKLFF.

This clonotype was seen once. In DNA, the CDR3 is TGTGCCAGCAGTCCAGGCCGGCATACGCAGTATTTT. Translated, it gives CASSPGRHTQYF. This sequence joins TRBV7-2 and TRBJ2-3, with D hard to call. Germline CDR1 and CDR2: SGHTA and FQGNSA. The length of the CDR3 is 12 residues. V was trimmed by 6 bases and J by 7 bases, leaving 11 bases between them.

V and J are TRBV20-1 and TRBJ2-1, with 9 nucleotides matching TRBD2. There are 15 residues in the CDR3. CDR1 is DFQATT, CDR2 SNEGSKA, per germline (reference sequence). V gave up 1 base and J gave up 4 bases; unmatched junction bases: 5. CDR3 amino acids: CSARGWREGYNEQFF. CDR3 nucleotides: TGCAGTGCTAGAGGCTGGCGGGAGGGATACAATGAGCAGTTCTTC.

DNA of the CDR3: TGTGCCAGCGTGCGGGACCAAACATACAATGAGCAGTTCTTC. Translating gives CASVRDQTYNEQFF. The chain joins TRBV7-9 to TRBJ2-1, with a tentative D call TRBD2 (6 bases). Germline lookup yields CDR1 SEHNR and CDR2 FQNEAQ (reference sequence). The CDR3 spans 14 residues. V lost 8 bases to trimming and J lost 4 bases, with 15 bases between them.

This clonotype was counted between two and nine times. This sequence joins TRBV29-1 and TRBJ1-5; D is possibly TRBD1 (5 bases). The V end was cut by 5 bases, the J end by 1 base, with 12 bases between. Germline loops: CDR1 SQVTM, CDR2 ANQGSEA. This CDR3 is 14 amino acids long. The CDR3 is CSVSGSKSNQPQHF. CDR3 coding DNA: TGCAGCGTTTCAGGGTCCAAGAGCAATCAGCCCCAGCATTTT.

About this clonotype itself: Sequence at one end of the junction differs from germline and may be a read error. The chain recombines TRBV29-1 with TRBJ1-2; D is ambiguous. CDR3 length equals 13 residues. CDR1 and CDR2 (germline): SQVTM, ANQGSEA. The CDR3 DNA reads TGCAGCGTTCCCCGAGGAGGGAGCTATGGCTGCACCTTC. Protein product: CSVPRGGSYGCTF.

The chain recombines TRBV4-2 with TRBJ1-1; D is undetermined. The V gene's germline CDR1 is LGHNA and CDR2 YNFKEQ. V lost 4 bases and J lost 12, with 12 bases in between. This CDR3 has 11 residues. In nucleotides, the CDR3 is TGTGCCAGCAGCCCCCGGGGAGAGACTTTCTTT. Translating gives CASSPRGETFF.

Notes on this clonotype: A read error may explain this, as a much larger clone is one base away. This sequence joins TRBV5-1 and TRBJ1-2, with 9 bases lining up with TRBD1. This CDR3 region has 14 residues. Looked up from germline, CDR1 is SGHRS and CDR2 is YFSETQ. The DNA for the CDR3 is TGCGCCAGCAGCTTAGGGGACAGGGCCTATGACTACACCTTC. This gives the protein CASSLGDRAYDYTF.

As to this clonotype: A much larger clone differs by one base, so this may be a read error. The rearrangement links TRBV5-1 to TRBJ1-2; D unresolved. Trimming shortened V by 3 bases and J by 4 bases, and 16 bases separated the two germline ends. The germline CDR1 and CDR2 sequences are SGHRS and YFSETQ. The CDR3 loop spans 15 amino acids. As DNA, the CDR3 is TGCGCCAGCAGCTCGTCTGGGAGCCGGAGCTATGGCTACACCTTC. Its protein product is CASSSSGSRSYGYTF.

The chain uses TRBV4-1 and TRBJ2-5, with D perhaps matching TRBD2 (6 bases). The V gene's germline CDR1 is MGHRA and CDR2 YSYEKL. V gave up 8 bases and J gave up 5 bases, with 15 bases separating them. The CDR3 totals 13 residues. CDR3 DNA: TGCGCCAGCGGCGGGGTATCTCAGGAGACCCAGTACTTC. This codes for CASGGVSQETQYF.

The genes are TRBV5-6 and TRBJ2-5; 8 bases match TRBD1. Per the germline V gene, CDR1 is SGHDT and CDR2 is YYEEEE. This CDR3 is built from 18 residues. Trimming at V came to 4 bases and at J to 1 base, leaving 15 bases not matched to a gene. The CDR3 loop is CASSAGTGGSWAQETQYF. The CDR3 coding sequence is TGTGCCAGCAGCGCCGGGACAGGAGGTTCGTGGGCCCAAGAGACCCAGTACTTC. Full variable domain (missing parts from reference TRBV5-6 and TRBJ2-5): DAGVTQSPTHLIKTRGQQVTLRCSPKSGHDTVSWYQQALGQGPQFIFQYYEEEERQRGNFPDRFSGHQFPNYSSELNVNALLLGDSALYLCASSAGTGGSWAQETQYFGPGTRLLVL.

This clonotype was observed at least ten times. The chain links TRBV28 to TRBJ2-6; D not certain. The CDR3 loop spans 16 amino acids. Germline CDR1 reads MDHEN; CDR2 reads SYDVKM. Trimming pared 2 bases from V and 0 bases from J, leaving 8 bases between. DNA for the CDR3: TGTGCCAGCAGTTTAGTTGGCTTCTCTGGGGCCAACGTCCTGACTTTC. Translation: CASSLVGFSGANVLTF.

A word on this clonotype: A much bigger clone sits one base away, suggesting this may be a read error. V usage is TRBV12-3 or TRBV12-4 and J usage is TRBJ1-2, with TRBD1 as a possible D gene (6 bases). The CDR3 is made up of 13 amino acids. Trimming cost V 10 bases and J 8 bases, with 20 bases left between them. CDR3 amino acids: CANSRLRGGGYTF. CDR3 coding DNA: TGTGCCAACAGCCGCCTGAGGGGGGGCGGCTACACCTTC.

V usage is TRBV6-1 and J usage is TRBJ2-7; perhaps TRBD2 as D (6 bases). CDR1 and CDR2 (germline): MNHNS, SASEGT. V shed 6 bases and J shed 6 bases, with 12 bases lying between them. This CDR3 contains 12 residues. The CDR3 sequence: CASRGGTVEQYF. Written as DNA, the CDR3 is TGTGCCAGCAGGGGAGGAACGGTCGAGCAGTACTTC.

The sample holds a few counts of this clonotype. This could be a read error, since a much larger clone is one nucleotide away. The chain combines TRBV6-2 or TRBV6-3 with TRBJ1-5; unclear D gene. This CDR3 comprises 13 residues. Germline V lookup: CDR1 MNHEY, CDR2 SVGEGT. Trimming stripped 5 bases from V and 3 bases from J, with 8 bases between. The CDR3 bases are TGTGCCAGCAGTATTACAGTCAATCAGCCCCAGCATTTT. Translation gives CASSITVNQPQHF.

This clonotype has a handful of counts. This chain links TRBV7-2 with TRBJ2-1; TRBD1 might be the D (6 bases). Trimming pared 5 bases from V and 12 bases from J, leaving 20 bases between. Germline lookup yields CDR1 SGHTA and CDR2 FQGNSA. This CDR3 comprises 14 residues. The CDR3 is CASSPLGGADLQFF. The CDR3, as DNA: TGTGCCAGCAGCCCCCTAGGGGGAGCGGACCTGCAGTTCTTC. Using reference TRBV7-2 and TRBJ2-1 for the parts outside the CDR3, the full variable domain is GAGVSQSPSNKVTEKGKDVELRCDPISGHTALYWYRQSLGQGLEFLIYFQGNSAPDKSGLPSDRFSAERTGGSVSTLTIQRTQQEDSAVYLCASSPLGGADLQFFGPGTRLTVL.

The CDR3 sequence is CASSSRMGQGETQYF. CDR3 DNA sequence: TGTGCCAGCAGCTCTCGGATGGGACAGGGGGAGACCCAGTACTTC. The chain links TRBV7-2 to TRBJ2-5; TRBD1 matches at 10 bases. The V segment lost 4 bases and the J segment 5 bases; nucleotides outside the gene matches: 7. Germline assignment: CDR1 SGHTA and CDR2 FQGNSA. The length of the CDR3 is 15 residues.

As concerns this clonotype: The germline gene is not matched at one end of the junction; a read error may be the cause. The chain combines TRBV5-1 with TRBJ2-1; perhaps TRBD1 as D (5 bases). Germline assignment: CDR1 SGHRS and CDR2 YFSETQ. This CDR3 has 13 residues. The CDR3 loop is CASRFTDSYEQCF. The CDR3 DNA is TGCGCCAGCAGGTTCACAGACAGTTATGAGCAGTGCTTC.

This clonotype came up a few times. J is TRBJ2-1 and V is TRBV9; TRBD1 matches at 9 bases. CDR3 length equals 16 residues. In germline, CDR1 is SGDLS, CDR2 YYNGEE. Losses at the gene ends were 0 bases for V and 4 bases for J; bases not matched to a gene: 5. CDR3 in DNA: TGTGCCAGCAGCGTAGACGGGACAGGGATATACAATGAGCAGTTCTTC. Protein: CASSVDGTGIYNEQFF.

The V call is TRBV11-2, the J call TRBJ1-1, with a weak D call TRBD1 (6 bases). In germline, CDR1 is SGHAT, CDR2 FQNNGV. V gave up 4 bases and J gave up 1 base, with 19 bases separating them. This CDR3 region has 17 residues. CDR3 sequence: CASSSRWGRGPNTEAFF. As DNA, the CDR3 is TGTGCCAGCAGCTCGAGATGGGGGCGGGGGCCGAACACTGAAGCTTTCTTT. Full variable domain (rest looked up from reference TRBV11-2 and TRBJ1-1): EAGVAQSPRYKIIEKRQSVAFWCNPISGHATLYWYQQILGQGPKLLIQFQNNGVVDDSQLPKDRFSAERLKGVDSTLKIQPAKLEDSAVYLCASSSRWGRGPNTEAFFGQGTRLTVV.

The rearrangement links TRBV13 to TRBJ2-7; 9 bases fit TRBD2. Germline values: CDR1 PRHDT, CDR2 FYEKMQ (reference sequence). This CDR3 comprises 17 residues. V shed 5 bases, J shed 6 bases, and the junction held 17 bases outside the gene matches. In nucleotides, the CDR3 is TGTGCCAGCAGCCTCAATCAATATCGACTAGCGGTGGTCGAGCAGTACTTC. Residues: CASSLNQYRLAVVEQYF. Supplemented by reference TRBV13 and TRBJ2-7, the full variable domain reads AAGVIQSPRHLIKEKRETATLKCYPIPRHDTVYWYQQGPGQDPQFLISFYEKMQSDKGSIPDRFSAQQFSDYHSELNMSSLELGDSALYFCASSLNQYRLAVVEQYFGPGTRLTVT.